Listed below are T cell receptor beta chains from one sample, sequenced in a study of blood T cell repertoires in COVID-19. Only in-frame clones appear in the TCRdb table, and some are missing; sequencing was by immunoSEQ multiplex PCR. The table records under 200,000 clones, approximately 92% of them present only once. Sequencing was carried out using peripheral blood. The source of these receptors is a man aged 50-60 years with acute or convalescent COVID-19. The CDR3 runs from the conserved cysteine through the conserved F or W. The order of the fields is clone size, V gene, CDR3 protein. Where a row states a size, it is once, few, many or the class of an expanded clone; other rows omit it.

clone size: once
V gene: TRBV4-1
CDR3 protein: CASSHKIGAATYNEQFF

clone size: few
V gene: TRBV7-3
CDR3 protein: CASSPLPTGSTEAFF

clone size: NA
V gene: TRBV18
CDR3 protein: CASSPGQGNQPQHF

clone size: NA
V gene: TRBV7-9
CDR3 protein: CASSQGQGAFEAFF

clone size: NA
V gene: TRBV4-2
CDR3 protein: CASSQSGTSGRHNTDTQYF

clone size: NA
V gene: TRBV29-1
CDR3 protein: CSVEEPGTGKYEKLFF

clone size: NA
V gene: TRBV5-4
CDR3 protein: CASNSRGLAGLDTQYF

clone size: NA
V gene: TRBV28
CDR3 protein: CASSLKGGVGGYTF

clone size: NA
V gene: TRBV4-2
CDR3 protein: CASSQEGTGGYGYTF

clone size: NA
V gene: TRBV18
CDR3 protein: CASSLGGDQPQHF

clone size: few
V gene: TRBV5-1
CDR3 protein: CASSPRGAPMNTEAFF

clone size: NA
V gene: TRBV7-8
CDR3 protein: CASSLTDSNQPQHF

clone size: once
V gene: TRBV5-1
CDR3 protein: CASSFGLAGGSTDTQYF

clone size: few
V gene: TRBV28
CDR3 protein: CASYPGTSTSYEQYF

clone size: NA
V gene: TRBV28
CDR3 protein: CASSALRAASYEQYF

clone size: NA
V gene: TRBV7-9
CDR3 protein: CASSTGTSASAIDTQYF

clone size: NA
V gene: TRBV20-1
CDR3 protein: CSASPGNEQFF

clone size: NA
V gene: TRBV5-4
CDR3 protein: CASSPRLARAYNEQFF

clone size: NA
V gene: TRBV15
CDR3 protein: CATSRDMIHLGLAGYTQYF

clone size: once
V gene: TRBV28
CDR3 protein: CASSLLHQAFF

clone size: NA
V gene: TRBV28
CDR3 protein: CASSLGTRYYEQYF

clone size: NA
V gene: TRBV7-9
CDR3 protein: CASSPAGPQETQYF